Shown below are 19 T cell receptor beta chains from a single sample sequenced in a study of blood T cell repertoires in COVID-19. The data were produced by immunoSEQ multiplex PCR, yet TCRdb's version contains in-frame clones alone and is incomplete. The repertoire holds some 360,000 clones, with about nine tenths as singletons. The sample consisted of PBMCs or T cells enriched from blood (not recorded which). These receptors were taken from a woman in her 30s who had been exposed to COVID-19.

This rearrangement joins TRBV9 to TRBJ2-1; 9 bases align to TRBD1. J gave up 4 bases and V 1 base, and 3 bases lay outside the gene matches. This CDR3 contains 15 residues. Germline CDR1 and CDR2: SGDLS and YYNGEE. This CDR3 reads CASSVRDREYNEQFF. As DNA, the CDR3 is TGTGCCAGCAGCGTAAGGGACAGGGAATACAATGAGCAGTTCTTC. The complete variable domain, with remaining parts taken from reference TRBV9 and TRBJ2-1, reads DSGVTQTPKHLITATGQRVTLRCSPRSGDLSVYWYQQSLDQGLQFLIQYYNGEERAKGNILERFSAQQFPDLHSELNLSSLELGDSALYFCASSVRDREYNEQFFGPGTRLTVL.

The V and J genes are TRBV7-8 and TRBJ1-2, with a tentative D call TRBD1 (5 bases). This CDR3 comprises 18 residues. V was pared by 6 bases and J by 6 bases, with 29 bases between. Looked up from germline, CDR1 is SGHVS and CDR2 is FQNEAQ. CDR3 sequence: CASRVTGLIPLEGNGYTF. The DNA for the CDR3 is TGTGCCAGCAGGGTAACGGGACTTATCCCTTTGGAAGGGAATGGCTACACCTTC.

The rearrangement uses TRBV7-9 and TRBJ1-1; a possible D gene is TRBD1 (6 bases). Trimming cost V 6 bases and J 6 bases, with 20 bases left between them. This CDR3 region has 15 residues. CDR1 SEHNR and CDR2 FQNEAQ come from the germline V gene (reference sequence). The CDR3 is CASRDGAGAWAEAFF. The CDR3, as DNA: TGTGCCAGCAGGGATGGGGCAGGGGCTTGGGCTGAAGCTTTCTTT. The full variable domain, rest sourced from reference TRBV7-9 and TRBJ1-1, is DTGVSQNPRHKITKRGQNVTFRCDPISEHNRLYWYRQTLGQGPEFLTYFQNEAQLEKSRLLSDRFSAERPKGSFSTLEIQRTEQGDSAMYLCASRDGAGAWAEAFFGQGTRLTVV.

CDR3 residues: CASSQTKSRGLGYGYTF. CDR3 nucleotide sequence: TGTGCCAGCAGCCAAACCAAGTCGAGGGGGCTTGGCTATGGCTACACCTTC. V gene TRBV3-1 (or the pseudogene TRBV3-2) combines with J gene TRBJ1-2; 7 nucleotides agree with TRBD1. Germline V gives CDR1 LGHDT, CDR2 YNNKEL (reference sequence). With 2 bases clipped from V and 4 bases from J, the junction kept 13 bases outside the gene matches. This CDR3 contains 17 residues.

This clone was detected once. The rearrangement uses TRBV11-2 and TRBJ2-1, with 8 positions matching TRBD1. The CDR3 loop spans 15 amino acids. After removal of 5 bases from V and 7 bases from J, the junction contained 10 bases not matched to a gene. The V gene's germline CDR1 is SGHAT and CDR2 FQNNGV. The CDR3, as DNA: TGTGCCAGCAGCCTAGGGACAGGAGAATCTAATGAGCAGTTCTTC. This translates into CASSLGTGESNEQFF. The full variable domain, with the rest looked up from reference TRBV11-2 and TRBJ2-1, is EAGVAQSPRYKIIEKRQSVAFWCNPISGHATLYWYQQILGQGPKLLIQFQNNGVVDDSQLPKDRFSAERLKGVDSTLKIQPAKLEDSAVYLCASSLGTGESNEQFFGPGTRLTVL.

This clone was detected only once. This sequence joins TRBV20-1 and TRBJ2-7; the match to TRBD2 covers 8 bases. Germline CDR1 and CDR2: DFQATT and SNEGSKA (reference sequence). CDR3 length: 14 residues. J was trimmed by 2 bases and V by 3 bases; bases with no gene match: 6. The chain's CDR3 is CSASLLAAAYEQYF. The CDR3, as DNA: TGCAGTGCTAGTCTACTAGCGGCGGCCTACGAGCAGTACTTC.

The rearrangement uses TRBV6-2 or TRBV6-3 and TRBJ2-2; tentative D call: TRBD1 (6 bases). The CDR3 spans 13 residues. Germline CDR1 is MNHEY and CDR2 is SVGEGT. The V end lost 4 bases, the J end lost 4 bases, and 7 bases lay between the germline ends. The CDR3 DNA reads TGTGCCAGCAGTTTACAGGGCACCGGGGAGCTGTTTTTT. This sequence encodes CASSLQGTGELFF.

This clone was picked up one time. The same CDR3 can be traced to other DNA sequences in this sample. Here the CDR3 DNA reads TGTGCCAGCAGCGTAGGCGGCTCCTATAATTCACCCCTCCACTTT. Translated, it gives CASSVGGSYNSPLHF. V and J are TRBV9 and TRBJ1-6; D uncertain. The germline V gene encodes CDR1 SGDLS and CDR2 YYNGEE. The CDR3 extends over 15 amino acids. The V end was cut by 0 bases, the J end by 0 bases, with 4 bases between.

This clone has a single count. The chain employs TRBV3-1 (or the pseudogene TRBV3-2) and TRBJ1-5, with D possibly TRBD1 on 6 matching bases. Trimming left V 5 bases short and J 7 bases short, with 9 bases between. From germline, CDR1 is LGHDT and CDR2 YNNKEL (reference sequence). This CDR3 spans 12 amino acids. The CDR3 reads CASSSQGQPQHF. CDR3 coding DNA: TGTGCCAGCAGCTCACAGGGCCAGCCCCAGCATTTT.

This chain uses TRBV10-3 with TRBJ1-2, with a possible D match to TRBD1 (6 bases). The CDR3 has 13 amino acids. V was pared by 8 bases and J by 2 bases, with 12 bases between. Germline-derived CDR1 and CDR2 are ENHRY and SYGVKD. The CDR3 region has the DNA TGTGCCATCCACGGGGGGGCGAACTATGGCTACACCTTC. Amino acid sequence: CAIHGGANYGYTF.

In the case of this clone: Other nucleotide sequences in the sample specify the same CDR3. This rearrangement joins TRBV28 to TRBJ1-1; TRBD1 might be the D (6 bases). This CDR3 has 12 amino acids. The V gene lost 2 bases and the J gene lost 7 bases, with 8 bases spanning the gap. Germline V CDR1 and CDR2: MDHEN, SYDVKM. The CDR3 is CASSLVQGEAFF. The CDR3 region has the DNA TGTGCCAGCAGTTTAGTACAGGGTGAAGCTTTCTTT.

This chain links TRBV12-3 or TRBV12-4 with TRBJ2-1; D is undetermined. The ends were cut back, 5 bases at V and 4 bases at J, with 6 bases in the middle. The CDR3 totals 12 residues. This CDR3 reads CASSPGYNEQFF. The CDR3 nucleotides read TGTGCCAGCAGTCCAGGATACAATGAGCAGTTCTTC.

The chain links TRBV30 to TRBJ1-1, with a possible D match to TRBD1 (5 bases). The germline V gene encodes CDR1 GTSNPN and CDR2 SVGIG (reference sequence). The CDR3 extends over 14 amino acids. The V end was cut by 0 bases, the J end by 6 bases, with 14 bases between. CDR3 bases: TGTGCCTGGAGTGTACCGGGGGAACGCGCTGAAGCTTTCTTT. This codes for CAWSVPGERAEAFF.

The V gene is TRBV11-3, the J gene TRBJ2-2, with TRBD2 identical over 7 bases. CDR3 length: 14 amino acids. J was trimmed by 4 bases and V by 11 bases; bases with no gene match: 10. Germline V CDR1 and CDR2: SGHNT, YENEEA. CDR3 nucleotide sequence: TGTGCCGCCTTGGGAGGGGTCGGCACCGGGGAGCTGTTTTTT. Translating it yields CAALGGVGTGELFF.

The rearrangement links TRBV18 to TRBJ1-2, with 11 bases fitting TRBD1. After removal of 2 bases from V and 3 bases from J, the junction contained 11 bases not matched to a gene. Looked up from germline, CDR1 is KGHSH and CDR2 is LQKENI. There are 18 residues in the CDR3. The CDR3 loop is CASSPNRAGQGAHYGYTF. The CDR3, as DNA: TGTGCCAGCTCACCAAATAGGGCCGGACAGGGGGCTCACTATGGCTACACCTTC.

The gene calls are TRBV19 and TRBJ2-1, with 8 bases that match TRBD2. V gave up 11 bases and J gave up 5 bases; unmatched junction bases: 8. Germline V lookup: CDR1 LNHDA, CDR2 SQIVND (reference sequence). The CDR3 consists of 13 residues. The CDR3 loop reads CAAGGLANNEQFF. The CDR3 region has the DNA TGTGCCGCCGGAGGACTAGCAAACAATGAGCAGTTCTTC. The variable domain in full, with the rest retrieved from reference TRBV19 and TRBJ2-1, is DGGITQSPKYLFRKEGQNVTLSCEQNLNHDAMYWYRQDPGQGLRLIYYSQIVNDFQKGDIAEGYSVSREKKESFPLTVTSAQKNPTAFYLCAAGGLANNEQFFGPGTRLTVL.

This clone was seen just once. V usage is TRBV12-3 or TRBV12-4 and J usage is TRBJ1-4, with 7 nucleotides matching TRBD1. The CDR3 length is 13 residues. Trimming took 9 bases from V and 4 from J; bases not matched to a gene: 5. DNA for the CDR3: TGTGCCAGTACAGGGGCGAATAATGAAAAACTGTTTTTT. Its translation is CASTGANNEKLFF.

The CDR3 loop reads CASSEGAYEQYF. The CDR3 bases are TGTGCCAGCAGTGAGGGGGCTTACGAGCAGTACTTC. The V gene is TRBV6-1, the J gene TRBJ2-7; D might be TRBD1 (6 bases). Germline V gives CDR1 MNHNS, CDR2 SASEGT. V was shortened by 3 bases and J by 4 bases, with 7 bases between the two germline ends. This CDR3 has 12 residues.

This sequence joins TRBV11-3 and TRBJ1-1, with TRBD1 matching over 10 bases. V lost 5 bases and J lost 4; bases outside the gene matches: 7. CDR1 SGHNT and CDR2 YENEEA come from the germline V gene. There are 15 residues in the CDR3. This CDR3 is CASSPGTGESTEAFF. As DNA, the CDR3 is TGTGCCAGCAGCCCTGGGACAGGGGAGAGCACTGAAGCTTTCTTT.